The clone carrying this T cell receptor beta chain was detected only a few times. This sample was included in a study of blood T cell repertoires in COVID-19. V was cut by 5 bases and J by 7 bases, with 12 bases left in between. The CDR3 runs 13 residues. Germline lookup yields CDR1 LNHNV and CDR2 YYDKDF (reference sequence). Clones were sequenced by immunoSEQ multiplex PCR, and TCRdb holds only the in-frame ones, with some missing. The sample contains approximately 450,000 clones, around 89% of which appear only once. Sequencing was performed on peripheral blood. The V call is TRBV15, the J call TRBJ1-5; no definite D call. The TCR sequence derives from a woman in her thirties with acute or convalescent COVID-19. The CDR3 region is CATSDLGSQPQHF. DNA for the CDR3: TGTGCCACCAGCGACCTGGGGAGCCAGCCCCAGCATTTT.